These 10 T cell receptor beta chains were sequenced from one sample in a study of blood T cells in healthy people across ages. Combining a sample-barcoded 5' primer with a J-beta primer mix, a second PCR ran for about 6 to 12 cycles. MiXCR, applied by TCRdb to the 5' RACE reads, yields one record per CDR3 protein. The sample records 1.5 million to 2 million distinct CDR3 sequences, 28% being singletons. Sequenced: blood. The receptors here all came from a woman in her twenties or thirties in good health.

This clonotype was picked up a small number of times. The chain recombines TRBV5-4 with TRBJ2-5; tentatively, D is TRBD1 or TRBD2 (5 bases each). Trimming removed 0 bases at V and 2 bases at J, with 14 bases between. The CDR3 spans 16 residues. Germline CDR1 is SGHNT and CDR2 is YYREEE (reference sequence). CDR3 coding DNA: TGTGCCAGCAGCTTGGGCGTGGGGGAGCTGCAAGAGACCCAGTACTTC. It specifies CASSLGVGELQETQYF.

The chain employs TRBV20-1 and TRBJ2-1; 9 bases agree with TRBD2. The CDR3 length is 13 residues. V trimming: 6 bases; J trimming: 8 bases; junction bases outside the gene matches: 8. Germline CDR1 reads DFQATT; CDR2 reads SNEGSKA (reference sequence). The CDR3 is CSAPASGIDEQFF. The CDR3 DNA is TGCAGTGCACCTGCTAGCGGGATCGATGAGCAGTTCTTC.

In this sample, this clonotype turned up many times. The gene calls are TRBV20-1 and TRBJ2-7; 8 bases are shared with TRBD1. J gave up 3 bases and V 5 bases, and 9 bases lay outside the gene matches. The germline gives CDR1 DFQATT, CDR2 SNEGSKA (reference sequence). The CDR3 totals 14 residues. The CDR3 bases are TGCAGTGCTCATCGCGGACAGGGATTCTACGAGCAGTACTTC. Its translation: CSAHRGQGFYEQYF.

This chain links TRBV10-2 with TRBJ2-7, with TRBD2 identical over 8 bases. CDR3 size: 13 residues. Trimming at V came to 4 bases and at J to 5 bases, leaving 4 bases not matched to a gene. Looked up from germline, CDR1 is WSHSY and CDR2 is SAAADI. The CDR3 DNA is TGCGCCAGCAGTGGGTCGGGGGGGGACGAGCAGTACTTC. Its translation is CASSGSGGDEQYF.

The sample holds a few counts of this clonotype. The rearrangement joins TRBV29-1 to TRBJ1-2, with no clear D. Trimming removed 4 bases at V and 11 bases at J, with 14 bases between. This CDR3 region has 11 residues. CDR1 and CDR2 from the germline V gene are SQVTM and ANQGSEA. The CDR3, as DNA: TGCAGCGTTGGTGAGGGCCGGAGGTACACCTTC. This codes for CSVGEGRRYTF. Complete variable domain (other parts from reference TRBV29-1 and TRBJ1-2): SAVISQKPSRDICQRGTSLTIQCQVDSQVTMMFWYRQQPGQSLTLIATANQGSEATYESGFVIDKFPISRPNLTFSTLTVSNMSPEDSSIYLCSVGEGRRYTFGSGTRLTVV.

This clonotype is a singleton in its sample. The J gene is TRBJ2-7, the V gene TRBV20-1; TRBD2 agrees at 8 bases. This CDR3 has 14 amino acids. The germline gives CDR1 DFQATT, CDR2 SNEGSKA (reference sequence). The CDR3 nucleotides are TGCGGCGCTAGAGGGGCGGGAGGATTCTACGAGCAGTACTTC. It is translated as CGARGAGGFYEQYF.

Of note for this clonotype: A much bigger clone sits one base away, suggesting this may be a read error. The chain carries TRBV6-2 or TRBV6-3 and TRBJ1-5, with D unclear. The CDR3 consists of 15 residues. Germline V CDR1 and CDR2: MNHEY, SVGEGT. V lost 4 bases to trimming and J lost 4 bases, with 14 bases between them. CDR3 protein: CASSCSTGGNQPQHF. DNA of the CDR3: TGTGCCAGCAGTTGCTCGACGGGTGGAAATCAGCCCCAGCATTTT.

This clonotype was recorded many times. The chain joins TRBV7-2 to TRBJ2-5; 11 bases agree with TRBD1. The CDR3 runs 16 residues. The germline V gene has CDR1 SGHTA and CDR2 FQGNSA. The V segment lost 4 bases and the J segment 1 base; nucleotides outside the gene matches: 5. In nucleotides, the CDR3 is TGTGCCAGCAGCTCGGGGACAGGGGGAGGCCAAGAGACCCAGTACTTC. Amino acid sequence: CASSSGTGGGQETQYF.

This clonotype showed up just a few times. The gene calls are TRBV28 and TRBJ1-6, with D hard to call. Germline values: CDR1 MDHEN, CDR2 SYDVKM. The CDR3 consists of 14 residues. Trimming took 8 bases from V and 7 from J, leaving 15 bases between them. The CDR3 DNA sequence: TGTGCCAGCTATCCTCGGGTCCTAAATTCACCCCTCCACTTT. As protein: CASYPRVLNSPLHF.

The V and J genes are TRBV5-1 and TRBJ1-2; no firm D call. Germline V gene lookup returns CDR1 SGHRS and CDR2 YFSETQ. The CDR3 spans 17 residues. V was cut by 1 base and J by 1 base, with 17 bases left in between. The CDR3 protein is CASSLTAGTTGNYGYTF. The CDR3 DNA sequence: TGCGCCAGCAGCTTGACCGCAGGTACCACCGGTAACTATGGCTACACCTTC.